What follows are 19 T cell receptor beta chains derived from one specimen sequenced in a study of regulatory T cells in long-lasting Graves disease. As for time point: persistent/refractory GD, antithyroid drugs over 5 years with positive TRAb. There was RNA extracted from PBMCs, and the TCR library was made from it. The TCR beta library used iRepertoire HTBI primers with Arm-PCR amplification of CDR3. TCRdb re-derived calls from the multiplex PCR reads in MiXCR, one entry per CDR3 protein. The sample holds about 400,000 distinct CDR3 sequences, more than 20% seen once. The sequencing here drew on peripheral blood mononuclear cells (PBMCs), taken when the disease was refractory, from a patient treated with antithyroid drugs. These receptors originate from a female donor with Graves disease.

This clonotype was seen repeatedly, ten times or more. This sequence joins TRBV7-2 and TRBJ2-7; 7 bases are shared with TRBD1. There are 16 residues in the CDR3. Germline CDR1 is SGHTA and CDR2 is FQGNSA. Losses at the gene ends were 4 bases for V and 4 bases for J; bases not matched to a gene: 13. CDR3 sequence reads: CASSSTKRDRDYEQYF. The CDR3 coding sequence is TGTGCCAGCAGCTCAACGAAACGGGACAGAGATTACGAGCAGTACTTC.

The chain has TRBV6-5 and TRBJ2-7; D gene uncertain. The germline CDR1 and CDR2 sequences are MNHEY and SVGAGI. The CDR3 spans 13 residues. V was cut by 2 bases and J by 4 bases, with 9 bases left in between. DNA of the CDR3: TGTGCCAGCAGTTACGTAAACGGTTACGAGCAGTACTTC. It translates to CASSYVNGYEQYF.

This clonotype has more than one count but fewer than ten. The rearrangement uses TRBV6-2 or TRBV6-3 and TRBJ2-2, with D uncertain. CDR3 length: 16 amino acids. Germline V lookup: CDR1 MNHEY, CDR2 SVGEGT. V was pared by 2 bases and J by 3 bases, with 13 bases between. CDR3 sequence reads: CASSYPLWKDTGELFF. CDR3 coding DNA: TGTGCCAGCAGTTACCCCCTTTGGAAGGACACCGGGGAGCTGTTTTTT.

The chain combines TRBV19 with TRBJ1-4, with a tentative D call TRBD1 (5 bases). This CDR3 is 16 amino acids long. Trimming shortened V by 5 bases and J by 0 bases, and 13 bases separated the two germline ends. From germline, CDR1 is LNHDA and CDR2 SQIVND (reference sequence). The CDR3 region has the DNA TGTGCCAGTAGTCGGACATCAGGTGCAACTAATGAAAAACTGTTTTTT. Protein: CASSRTSGATNEKLFF.

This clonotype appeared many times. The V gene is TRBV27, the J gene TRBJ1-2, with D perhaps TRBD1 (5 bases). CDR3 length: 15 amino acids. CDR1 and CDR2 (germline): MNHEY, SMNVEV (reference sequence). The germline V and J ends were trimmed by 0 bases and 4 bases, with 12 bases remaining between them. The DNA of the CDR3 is TGTGCCAGCAGTTTATCGATTCAGGGCCCCTATGGCTACACCTTC. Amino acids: CASSLSIQGPYGYTF.

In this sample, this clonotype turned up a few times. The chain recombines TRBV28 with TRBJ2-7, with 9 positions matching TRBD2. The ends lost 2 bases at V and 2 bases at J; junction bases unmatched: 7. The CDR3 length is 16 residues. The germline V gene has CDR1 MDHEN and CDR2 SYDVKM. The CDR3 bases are TGTGCCAGCAGTTTACCGCTCACTAGCGGGCCCTACGAGCAGTACTTC. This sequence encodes CASSLPLTSGPYEQYF.

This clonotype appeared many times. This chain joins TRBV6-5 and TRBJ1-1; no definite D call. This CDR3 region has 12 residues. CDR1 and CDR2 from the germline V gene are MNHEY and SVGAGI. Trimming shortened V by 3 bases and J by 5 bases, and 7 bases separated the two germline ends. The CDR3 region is CASSYVSTEAFF. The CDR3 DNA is TGTGCCAGCAGTTATGTCTCAACTGAAGCTTTCTTT.

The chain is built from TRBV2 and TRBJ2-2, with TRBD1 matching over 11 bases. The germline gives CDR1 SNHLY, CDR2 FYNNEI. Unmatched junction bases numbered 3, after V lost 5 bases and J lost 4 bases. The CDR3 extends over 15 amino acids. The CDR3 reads CASSWDRGFTGELFF. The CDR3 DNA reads TGTGCCAGCAGTTGGGACAGGGGGTTCACCGGGGAGCTGTTTTTT.

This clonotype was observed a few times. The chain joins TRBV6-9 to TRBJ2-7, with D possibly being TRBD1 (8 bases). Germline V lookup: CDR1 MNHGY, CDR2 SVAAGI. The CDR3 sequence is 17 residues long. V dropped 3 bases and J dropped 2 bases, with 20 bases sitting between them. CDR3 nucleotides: TGTGCCAGCAGTTACCACACAGACAGGGGAGGGACCTACGAGCAGTACTTC. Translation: CASSYHTDRGGTYEQYF.

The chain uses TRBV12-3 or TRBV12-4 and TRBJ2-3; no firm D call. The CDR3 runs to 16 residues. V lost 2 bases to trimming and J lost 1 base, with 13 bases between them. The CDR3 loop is CASSLNGRPGTDTQYF. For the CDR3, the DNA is TGTGCCAGCAGTTTAAACGGACGACCGGGCACAGATACGCAGTATTTT.

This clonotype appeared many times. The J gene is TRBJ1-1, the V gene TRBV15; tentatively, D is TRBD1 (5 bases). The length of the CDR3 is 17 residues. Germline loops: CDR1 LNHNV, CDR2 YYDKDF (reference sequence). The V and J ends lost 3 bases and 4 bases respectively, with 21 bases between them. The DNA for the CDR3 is TGTGCCACCAGCAGGGCGGGTGTGTGGGGGACGACCACTGAAGCTTTCTTT. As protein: CATSRAGVWGTTTEAFF.

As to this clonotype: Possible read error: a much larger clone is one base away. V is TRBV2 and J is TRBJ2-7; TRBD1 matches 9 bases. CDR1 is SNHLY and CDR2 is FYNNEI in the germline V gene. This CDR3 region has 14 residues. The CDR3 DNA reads TGTGCCAGCAGTGACCACAGGGGGCTGTACGGGCAGTACTTC. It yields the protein CASSDHRGLYGQYF.

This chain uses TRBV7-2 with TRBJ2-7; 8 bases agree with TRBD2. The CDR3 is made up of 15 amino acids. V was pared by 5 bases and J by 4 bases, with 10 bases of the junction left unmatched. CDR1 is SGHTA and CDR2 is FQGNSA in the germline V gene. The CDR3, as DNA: TGTGCCAGCAGCCCTCGGGGGGGTGGGGCGTACGAGCAGTACTTC. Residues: CASSPRGGGAYEQYF.

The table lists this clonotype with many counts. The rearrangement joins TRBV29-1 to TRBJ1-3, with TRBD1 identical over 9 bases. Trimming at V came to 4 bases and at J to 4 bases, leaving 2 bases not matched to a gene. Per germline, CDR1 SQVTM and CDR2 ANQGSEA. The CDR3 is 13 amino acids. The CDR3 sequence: CSVGQGGGNTIYF. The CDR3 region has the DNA TGCAGCGTTGGACAGGGGGGAGGAAACACCATATATTTT.

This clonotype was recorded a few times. The CDR3 is CASSLGFGRRGRADTQYF. The CDR3 region has the DNA TGTGCCAGCAGTTTAGGATTCGGGCGGAGGGGTCGGGCAGATACGCAGTATTTT. The chain recombines TRBV12-3 or TRBV12-4 with TRBJ2-3; D is perhaps TRBD2 (6 bases). The V end was cut by 1 base, the J end by 4 bases, with 21 bases between. The CDR3 has 18 amino acids.

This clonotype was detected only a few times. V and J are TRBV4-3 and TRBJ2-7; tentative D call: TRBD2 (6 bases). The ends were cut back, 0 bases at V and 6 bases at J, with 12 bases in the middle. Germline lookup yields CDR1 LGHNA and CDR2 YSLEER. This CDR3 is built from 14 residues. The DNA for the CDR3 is TGCGCCAGCAGCCAAGATAGTGGCGGGATCGAGCAGTACTTC. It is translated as CASSQDSGGIEQYF.

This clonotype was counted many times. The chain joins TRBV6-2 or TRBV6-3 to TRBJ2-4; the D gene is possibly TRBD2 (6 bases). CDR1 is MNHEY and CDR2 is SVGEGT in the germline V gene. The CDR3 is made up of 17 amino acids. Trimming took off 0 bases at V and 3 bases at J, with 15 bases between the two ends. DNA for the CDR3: TGTGCCAGCAGTTACTCGGGTCGGGAGAGGAACAAAAACATTCAGTACTTC. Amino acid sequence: CASSYSGRERNKNIQYF.

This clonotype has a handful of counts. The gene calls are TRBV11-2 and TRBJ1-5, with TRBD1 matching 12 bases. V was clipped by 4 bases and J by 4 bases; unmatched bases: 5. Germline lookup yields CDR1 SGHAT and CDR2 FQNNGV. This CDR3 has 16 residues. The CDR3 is CASSWGTGGRNQPQHF. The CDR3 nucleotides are TGTGCCAGCAGCTGGGGGACAGGGGGCCGAAATCAGCCCCAGCATTTT. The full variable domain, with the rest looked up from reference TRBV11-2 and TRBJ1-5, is EAGVAQSPRYKIIEKRQSVAFWCNPISGHATLYWYQQILGQGPKLLIQFQNNGVVDDSQLPKDRFSAERLKGVDSTLKIQPAKLEDSAVYLCASSWGTGGRNQPQHFGDGTRLSIL.

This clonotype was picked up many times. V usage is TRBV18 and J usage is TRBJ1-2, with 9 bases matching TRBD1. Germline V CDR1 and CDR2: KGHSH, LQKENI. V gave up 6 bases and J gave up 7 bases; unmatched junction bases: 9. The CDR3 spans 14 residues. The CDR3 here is CASSPGQGKIGYTF. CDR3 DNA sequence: TGTGCCAGCTCTCCCGGACAGGGGAAGATTGGCTACACCTTC.